The sequence of this T cell receptor (beta chain) was determined in a study of vaccination effects on CD4 cells after COVID-19. The length of the CDR3 is 14 residues. Germline CDR1 is SQVTM and CDR2 is ANQGSEA. Trimming cost V 4 bases and J 5 bases; bases outside gene matches: 7. Expansion with viral peptide pools was applied to antigen-specific CD4+ T cells by the ViraFEST assay prior to sequencing. Cells that had been cultured for 10 days were the source of isolated CD4+ T cells. Two-dose vaccination with either BNT162b2 or mRNA-1273 was given to the participants. Broader study findings: After vaccination of healthy people, only 1 of 255 vaccine-induced clones cross-reacted with common cold coronaviruses. The study, lacking early post-infection timepoints, had few convalescent patients.

Data came from immunoSEQ multiplex PCR; TCRdb stores just in-frame clones and leaves some out. The sample yields about 22,000 clones, around 70% seen once. As to this clone: What it recognizes is unknown.

The receptor was isolated from a human donor who received a COVID-19 vaccine. The genes are TRBV29-1 and TRBJ1-4, with 7 bases lining up with TRBD1. The specimen comprised CD4+ T cells from PBMCs cultured with HCoV-NL63 spike peptides, sampled after COVID-19 vaccination. The CDR3: CSVGYRGPNEKLFF. The CDR3 DNA reads as TGCAGCGTTGGTTACAGGGGTCCCAATGAAAAACTGTTTTTT.